This note documents a single T cell receptor beta chain sequence. This specimen belongs to a study of blood T cell repertoires in COVID-19. About the research overall: PBMCs, B-cell-depleted T cells, or T cells were the source of the cDNA or gDNA that made up the material.

Trimming cost V 7 bases and J 4 bases; bases outside gene matches: 9. CDR1 SEHNR and CDR2 FQNEAQ come from the germline V gene (reference sequence). The CDR3 has 14 residues. In the study's own analysis: From reference gene primer amplification, estimates of nucleated cell counts were derived. Generated by immunoSEQ multiplex PCR, the TCRdb table keeps only in-frame clones and is missing some. V, J and clone size were drawn from that table, and D and trimming were deduced from the DNA. This table holds 130,000 or so clones, 55% to 75% found once. The V gene is TRBV7-9, the J gene TRBJ2-7, with 8 bases lining up with TRBD2. This TCR was sampled from a woman aged 70-85 years with acute or convalescent COVID-19. The sequencing sample was made of peripheral blood. In DNA, the CDR3 is TGTGCCAGCACCCCGGGGACTAGTGGGTACGAGCAGTACTTC. This translates into CASTPGTSGYEQYF.